This TCR beta chain derives from a study of blood T cell repertoires in COVID-19. Overall study context: Material from acute and convalescent COVID-19 was sourced from the United States, Italy and Spain. T cells, B-cell-depleted T cells, or PBMCs provided the cDNA or gDNA that served as material.

A few counts support this clone. Germline loops: CDR1 SGHDN, CDR2 FVKESK. Trimming at V came to 6 bases and at J to 2 bases, leaving 6 bases not matched to a gene. This CDR3 is built from 14 residues. Original methodology: How many nucleated cells were present was estimated from reference gene primer amplification. Libraries were prepared by immunoSEQ multiplex PCR; TCRdb keeps only in-frame clonotypes and omits some of them. V, J and clone size reflect that table, while D and trimming were determined from the DNA. The profile covers tens of thousands of clones, with about 85% appearing a single time and approximately 3.9% taken by the ten largest.

The TCR sequence derives from a man in his 60s with acute or convalescent COVID-19. The sample taken for sequencing was peripheral blood. The genes are TRBV14 and TRBJ2-5; TRBD1 aligns across 7 bases. The CDR3 nucleotides are TGTGCCAGCAGTCGACAGGGTTGGCAAGAGACCCAGTACTTC. It encodes CASSRQGWQETQYF.